This T cell receptor beta chain appears in the sequencing data of a study of shared clonotypes between healthy human individuals. Background on the study: In total, the donors were two women and a few men aged 18 to 49.

Adult donors, all healthy and HIV-negative, had no recent acute infections or vaccinations. CD4+ cells yielded CD45RA+ naive and CD45RA-negative memory subsets. The repertoire was sequenced with immunoSEQ multiplex PCR; TCRdb's copy has only in-frame clones and lacks some. The repertoire includes about 1.5 million clones, around 98% of them detected once, and less than 0.55% sits in the top ten. V lost 0 bases and J 2 bases, leaving 18 bases between the germline ends. From germline, CDR1 is LGHNA and CDR2 YSLEER. This CDR3 is 18 amino acids long. What was sequenced was naive CD4+ T cells sorted from blood. Subset noted: CD45RA+ positively selected. This chain connects TRBV4-3 to TRBJ2-3; the D is unclear. The sequence was obtained from a man aged 25-45 years in good health. Here the CDR3 DNA reads TGCGCCAGCAGCCAAGATAGTTTAGGCGGCAGCCACACAGATACGCAGTATTTT. It encodes CASSQDSLGGSHTDTQYF.